This is a list of T cell receptor beta chains from one sample in a study of preoperative IRX-2 immunotherapy in early breast cancer. The method was immunoSEQ multiplex PCR; TCRdb's version includes in-frame clones alone and lacks a portion of them. The sample yields some 32,000 clones, roughly 87% seen once. The material was lymph node tissue, obtained from a patient treated with IRX-2 immunotherapy. The receptors come from a human donor with breast cancer. CDR3s include the opening cysteine and the closing phenylalanine or tryptophan. The order of the fields is clone size, V gene, J gene, CDR3 length, D gene, CDR3 protein, CDR3 DNA. The D gene is left open where the match is weak. Some rows mark clone size as missing; the rest say once, few, many or name a class of expanded clone.

once	TRBV19	TRBJ2-5	14	NA	CASSTTVTQETQYF	TGTGCCAGTAGCACGACAGTGACCCAAGAGACCCAGTACTTC
few	TRBV28	TRBJ1-2	13	NA	CASSLFGGYGYTF	TGTGCCAGCAGTTTATTCGGGGGCTATGGCTACACCTTC
NA	TRBV6-8	TRBJ2-2	13	TRBD1	CASKTGPTGELFF	TGTGCCAGCAAGACAGGGCCCACCGGGGAGCTGTTTTTT
few	TRBV12-5	TRBJ2-1	15	TRBD2	CASGPGLAGWAEQFF	TGTGCTAGTGGACCGGGACTAGCGGGGTGGGCTGAGCAGTTCTTC
NA	TRBV22-1	TRBJ1-1	17	NA	CASSLSVRGLVNTEAFF	TGTGCCAGCAGTTTATCGGTCAGGGGGCTTGTAAACACTGAAGCTTTCTTT
NA	TRBV28	TRBJ2-2	12	NA	CASSFGGGELFF	TGTGCCAGCAGTTTTGGTGGTGGGGAGCTGTTTTTT
NA	TRBV7-7	TRBJ2-1	17	NA	CASSPSGTFDAYNEQFF	TGTGCCAGCAGCCCATCCGGGACCTTCGATGCTTACAATGAGCAGTTCTTC
NA	TRBV29-1	TRBJ1-1	12	TRBD1	CSAGTGITEAFF	TGCAGCGCAGGGACAGGGATCACTGAAGCTTTCTTT
once	TRBV6-8	TRBJ2-7	15	NA	CASSPSAGGPLGQYF	TGTGCCAGCAGCCCCTCGGCCGGAGGCCCCCTTGGGCAGTACTTC
NA	TRBV7-6	TRBJ1-2	14	NA	CASSGRAGLGGYTF	TGTGCCAGCAGCGGGCGGGCTGGACTAGGTGGCTACACCTTC
NA	TRBV19	TRBJ2-7	14	TRBD2	CASTKTSGLSEQYF	TGTGCCAGTACGAAGACTAGCGGGCTTAGCGAGCAGTACTTC
NA	TRBV4-3	TRBJ1-4	14	NA	CASSPDRKNEKLFF	TGCGCCAGCAGTCCCGACAGGAAGAATGAAAAACTGTTTTTT
NA	TRBV7-7	TRBJ2-1	15	NA	CARSLGVTPYNEQFF	TGTGCCAGAAGCTTGGGTGTGACACCCTACAATGAGCAGTTCTTC
NA	TRBV5-1	TRBJ2-7	17	TRBD1	CASSPQTSGTGAYEQYF	TGCGCCAGCAGCCCACAAACTTCCGGGACAGGGGCCTACGAGCAGTACTTC
NA	TRBV6-8	TRBJ2-2	14	NA	CAISGGWDTGELFF	TGTGCCATCAGTGGGGGATGGGACACCGGGGAGCTGTTTTTT
NA	TRBV19	TRBJ1-1	15	NA	CASSISGDRNTEAFF	TGTGCCAGTAGTATCTCGGGGGATCGGAACACTGAAGCTTTCTTT
NA	TRBV28	TRBJ2-2	15	NA	CASSSKGENTGELFF	TGTGCCAGCAGTTCAAAGGGAGAGAACACCGGGGAGCTGTTTTTT
NA	TRBV19	TRBJ1-5	13	NA	CASTRRVNQPQHF	TGTGCCAGTACCAGACGGGTCAATCAGCCCCAGCATTTT
NA	TRBV19	TRBJ2-7	14	TRBD1	CASRLGQGAYEQYF	TGTGCCAGTAGACTGGGACAGGGGGCTTACGAGCAGTACTTC
once	TRBV14	TRBJ2-3	13	NA	CASSPSRVSTQYF	TGTGCCAGCAGCCCCAGTAGAGTTAGTACGCAGTATTTT
NA	TRBV25-1	TRBJ1-5	15	NA	CASSDSLASNQPQHF	TGTGCCAGCAGTGACAGCCTGGCTAGCAATCAGCCCCAGCATTTT
NA	TRBV15	TRBJ1-3	17	NA	CATSRERVDSSGNTIYF	TGTGCCACCAGCAGAGAGAGGGTTGACAGCTCTGGAAACACCATATATTTT
NA	TRBV23-1	TRBJ2-1	15	NA	CASSFGGDSYNEQFF	TGCGCCAGCAGCTTCGGCGGAGATTCCTACAATGAGCAGTTCTTC
NA	TRBV28	TRBJ2-1	18	TRBD2	CASSYLAGGPSSYNEQFF	TGTGCCAGCAGTTACCTAGCGGGAGGCCCGAGCTCCTACAATGAGCAGTTCTTC
NA	TRBV18	TRBJ2-7	14	NA	CASSPRDGTYEQYF	TGTGCCAGCTCACCACGGGACGGGACCTACGAGCAGTACTTC
NA	TRBV1	TRBJ1-2	13	NA	CASSRISERPSSF	TGCGCCAGCAGCCGAATCAGCGAGAGACCCTCCTCCTTC
NA	TRBV19	TRBJ2-3	14	TRBD1	CASSIGTGLDTQYF	TGTGCCAGTAGTATAGGGACAGGTCTAGATACGCAGTATTTT
NA	TRBV6-8	TRBJ1-1	14	TRBD1	CASSPGTENTEAFF	TGTGCCAGCAGTCCCGGGACAGAGAACACTGAAGCTTTCTTT
NA	TRBV18	TRBJ1-1	13	NA	CASSQGEETEAFF	TGTGCCAGCTCACAGGGGGAGGAGACTGAAGCTTTCTTT
few	TRBV19	TRBJ2-1	13	NA	CASSTGPYNEQFF	TGTGCCAGTAGTACGGGACCTTACAATGAGCAGTTCTTC
few	TRBV30	TRBJ1-4	15	NA	CAWSVYGILNEKLFF	TGTGCCTGGAGTGTATACGGCATTCTGAATGAAAAACTGTTTTTT
NA	TRBV19	TRBJ2-5	13	TRBD1	CASSGTGGETQYF	TGTGCCAGTAGCGGGACAGGGGGCGAGACCCAGTACTTC
NA	TRBV6-8	TRBJ1-1	14	NA	CASREQGTDTEAFF	TGTGCCAGCAGAGAACAGGGCACCGACACTGAAGCTTTCTTT
NA	TRBV12-5	TRBJ2-3	16	NA	CASGLGTAYSTDTQYF	TGTGCTAGTGGTTTGGGGACAGCATACTCCACAGATACGCAGTATTTT
NA	TRBV15	TRBJ2-1	16	NA	CATRSPGLSSYNEQFF	TGTGCCACCAGATCTCCGGGGTTAAGCTCCTACAATGAGCAGTTCTTC
few	TRBV15	TRBJ1-5	15	TRBD1	CATSRVGQGDQPQHF	TGTGCCACCAGCAGAGTGGGACAGGGAGATCAGCCCCAGCATTTT
NA	TRBV15	TRBJ2-7	14	TRBD1	CATSRSTGDYEQYF	TGTGCCACCAGCAGATCCACAGGGGACTACGAGCAGTACTTC
NA	TRBV23-1	TRBJ1-5	15	TRBD1	CASSLTRGSGQPQHF	TGCGCCAGCAGCTTAACCAGGGGGTCGGGACAGCCCCAGCATTTT